Below, 29 T cell receptor beta chains from the same sample are listed, as sequenced in a study of cytomegalovirus exposure and HLA in healthy donors. Here immunoSEQ multiplex PCR was the method, and the copy in TCRdb shows in-frame clones only, minus some. The sample lists fewer than 250,000 clones; roughly 85% were seen once. Material for sequencing was PBMCs. Every receptor here comes from a woman aged 18-29 years in good health and CMV-seronegative.

The chain is built from TRBV6-5 and TRBJ1-1; D unclear. There are 14 residues in the CDR3. Germline CDR1 and CDR2: MNHEY and SVGAGI. V dropped 2 bases and J dropped 6 bases, with 13 bases sitting between them. CDR3 bases: TGTGCCAGCAGTTACCTCGGTAGGGTCGCTGAAGCTTTCTTT. Amino acid sequence: CASSYLGRVAEAFF.

Points on this clone: An end of the junction differs from the germline gene, which may be a read error. The chain has TRBV2 and TRBJ1-2; possibly TRBD1 for D (5 bases). This CDR3 contains 12 residues. Per germline, CDR1 SNHLY and CDR2 FYNNEI. DNA for the CDR3: TGTGCCAGCAGTTTGACAGAGTCTAGAGAAGCCTTC. Encoded protein: CASSLTESREAF.

A single count supports this clone. The rearrangement links TRBV11-1 to TRBJ2-7; D is possibly TRBD1 (6 bases). Trimming removed 3 bases from V and 6 bases from J, with 9 bases in between. Germline V gene sequence: CDR1 SGHAT, CDR2 FQDESV (reference sequence). CDR3 length equals 12 residues. Here the CDR3 DNA reads TGTGCCAGCAGCTTGAACAGGGCCGAGCAGTACTTC. Its translation is CASSLNRAEQYF.

The chain links TRBV6-5 to TRBJ1-5; 8 positions agree with TRBD1. With 5 bases clipped from V and 2 bases from J, the junction kept 2 bases outside the gene matches. This CDR3 is built from 14 residues. Germline lookup yields CDR1 MNHEY and CDR2 SVGAGI. The CDR3 DNA follows: TGTGCCAGCAGTCAGACAGGGGGCAATCAGCCCCAGCATTTT. Translating gives CASSQTGGNQPQHF.

This clone was counted ten times or more. Other DNA sequences in this specimen translate into the identical CDR3. CDR3 amino acids: CAWSLQGNEQFF. DNA for the CDR3: TGTGCCTGGAGTCTACAGGGCAATGAGCAGTTCTTC. The chain employs TRBV30 and TRBJ2-1; TRBD1 is a possible D gene (6 bases). With 2 bases removed from V and 6 bases from J, the gap between germline ends came to 8 bases. The CDR3 covers 12 residues. The germline V gene has CDR1 GTSNPN and CDR2 SVGIG (reference sequence).

This chain links TRBV2 with TRBJ1-4, with 7 bases lining up with TRBD1. The CDR3 is made up of 15 amino acids. From germline, CDR1 is SNHLY and CDR2 FYNNEI. Germline trimming cut 4 bases from V and 4 bases from J; bases unmatched to any gene: 6. This CDR3 is CASSGTQGFNEKLFF. DNA of the CDR3: TGTGCCAGCAGTGGGACACAGGGGTTTAATGAAAAACTGTTTTTT.

The gene calls are TRBV16 and TRBJ1-3, with D unresolved. The CDR3 runs to 14 residues. Looked up from germline, CDR1 is KGHSY and CDR2 is FQNENV. Trimming removed 5 bases from V and 0 bases from J, with 8 bases in between. The CDR3 region is CASSISYSGNTIYF. CDR3 DNA: TGTGCCAGCAGCATTTCATACTCTGGAAACACCATATATTTT.

J is TRBJ1-5 and V is TRBV7-2; D not resolved. The germline gives CDR1 SGHTA, CDR2 FQGNSA. The CDR3 is 13 residues long. Between the trimmed V and J ends, which lost 5 bases and 8 bases, there was a span of 13 bases. As DNA, the CDR3 is TGTGCCAGCAGCCCCTCAGAATTGGAGCCCCAGCATTTT. Translated: CASSPSELEPQHF.

The J gene is TRBJ1-1, the V gene TRBV5-1, with D unresolved. Germline CDR1 and CDR2: SGHRS and YFSETQ. The CDR3 extends over 13 amino acids. V was cut by 3 bases and J by 1 base, with 7 bases left in between. The CDR3 DNA reads TGCGCCAGCAGCTCGGGCCAGAACACTGAAGCTTTCTTT. Translation gives CASSSGQNTEAFF.

The count of this clone is one. This sequence joins TRBV6-5 and TRBJ2-3; D gene unclear. The V and J ends lost 0 bases and 2 bases respectively, with 9 bases between them. Germline CDR1 reads MNHEY; CDR2 reads SVGAGI. The CDR3 is made up of 15 amino acids. For the CDR3, the DNA is TGTGCCAGCAGTTACTCGCACAGCCCCACAGATACGCAGTATTTT. It codes for CASSYSHSPTDTQYF.

CDR3 protein: CAWSDTGVEQYF. The CDR3 DNA reads as TGTGCCTGGAGTGATACAGGGGTCGAGCAGTACTTC. V is TRBV30 and J is TRBJ2-7; 7 nucleotides line up with TRBD1. This CDR3 comprises 12 residues. Germline loops: CDR1 GTSNPN, CDR2 SVGIG (reference sequence). After removal of 1 base from V and 6 bases from J, the junction contained 3 bases not matched to a gene.

The chain couples TRBV29-1 to TRBJ1-2; unclear D gene. The ends were cut back, 2 bases at V and 8 bases at J, with 12 bases in the middle. The CDR3 is 12 residues long. Germline CDR1 and CDR2: SQVTM and ANQGSEA. The CDR3 sequence is CSVERGKRGYTF. CDR3 DNA: TGCAGCGTTGAACGGGGAAAGCGAGGCTACACCTTC.

This chain joins TRBV7-6 and TRBJ1-3, with unresolved D. This CDR3 has 16 amino acids. In germline, CDR1 is SGHVS, CDR2 FNYEAQ. Trimming removed 2 bases at V and 0 bases at J, with 11 bases between. The CDR3 DNA reads TGTGCCAGCAGCTTATCGCCGGAGAGCTCTGGAAACACCATATATTTT. It yields the protein CASSLSPESSGNTIYF.

The V and J genes are TRBV6-6 and TRBJ1-1; 7 nucleotides agree with TRBD1. Germline V gene sequence: CDR1 MNHNY, CDR2 SVGAGI (reference sequence). J was trimmed by 3 bases and V by 6 bases; bases with no gene match: 10. The length of the CDR3 is 15 residues. This CDR3 reads CASRGGQQGYTEAFF. The CDR3 bases are TGTGCCAGCAGAGGGGGACAGCAGGGGTACACTGAAGCTTTCTTT.

Of note for this clone: Possible read error: a much larger clone is one base away. The DNA for the CDR3 is TGTGCCAGCAGTGCCCAGGGCTACGAGCAGTACTTC. It codes for CASSAQGYEQYF. The rearrangement uses TRBV6-1 and TRBJ2-7; maybe TRBD1 (5 bases). The CDR3 covers 12 residues. V was pared by 4 bases and J by 3 bases, with 7 bases between. Germline V gives CDR1 MNHNS, CDR2 SASEGT.

The gene calls are TRBV10-2 and TRBJ2-3; D may correspond to TRBD1 or TRBD2 (5 bases each). V dropped 0 bases and J dropped 5 bases, with 12 bases sitting between them. The germline V gene has CDR1 WSHSY and CDR2 SAAADI. This CDR3 is 15 amino acids long. The CDR3 DNA is TGCGCCAGCAGTGAGTCTGGCAGGGAGAAAGATACGCAGTATTTT. It yields the protein CASSESGREKDTQYF.

This rearrangement joins TRBV9 to TRBJ2-3, with 8 positions matching TRBD1. The CDR3 spans 15 residues. V trimming: 0 bases; J trimming: 4 bases; junction bases outside the gene matches: 4. Germline V gives CDR1 SGDLS, CDR2 YYNGEE. The CDR3 bases are TGTGCCAGCAGCGTAGTAGACAGGGGCGCAGATACGCAGTATTTT. Amino acids: CASSVVDRGADTQYF.

V usage is TRBV30 and J usage is TRBJ1-5; a possible D gene is TRBD1 (5 bases). From germline, CDR1 is GTSNPN and CDR2 SVGIG (reference sequence). The V gene lost 5 bases and the J gene lost 7 bases, with 18 bases spanning the gap. The CDR3 covers 14 residues. In DNA, the CDR3 is TGTGCCTGGGGATACAGGCCCGGGGAACAGCCCCAGCATTTT. This codes for CAWGYRPGEQPQHF.

The gene calls are TRBV9 and TRBJ2-1, with 8 bases that match TRBD2. The CDR3 covers 15 residues. V lost 6 bases to trimming and J lost 4 bases; unmatched junction nucleotides: 9. Germline V gene lookup returns CDR1 SGDLS and CDR2 YYNGEE. CDR3 loop: CASTPGGGAYNEQFF. The CDR3 DNA is TGTGCCAGCACCCCCGGGGGGGGCGCATACAATGAGCAGTTCTTC.

This chain joins TRBV11-3 and TRBJ2-1; D possibly uses TRBD1 or TRBD2 (6 bases each). V gave up 3 bases and J gave up 8 bases, with 14 bases separating them. The CDR3 loop spans 14 amino acids. The V gene's germline CDR1 is SGHNT and CDR2 YENEEA. CDR3 nucleotides: TGTGCCAGCAGCTTGGGGGGCACGGGTGATGAGCAGTTCTTC. It codes for CASSLGGTGDEQFF.

The chain links TRBV5-1 to TRBJ2-5; D is perhaps TRBD1 (6 bases). Trimming took 3 bases from V and 5 from J, leaving 11 bases between them. From germline, CDR1 is SGHRS and CDR2 YFSETQ. The CDR3 is 13 amino acids. The CDR3 spells CASSWGPGETQYF. The CDR3 DNA reads TGCGCCAGCAGCTGGGGGCCGGGGGAGACCCAGTACTTC.

This clone was seen only once. The chain employs TRBV27 and TRBJ2-7; D might be TRBD1 (6 bases). The germline CDR1 and CDR2 sequences are MNHEY and SMNVEV (reference sequence). The CDR3 is made up of 20 amino acids. V lost 2 bases and J lost 0, with 26 bases in between. In DNA, the CDR3 is TGTGCCAGCAGTTTACCCGTTTGTGTCTGGTGGACAGCCGACTCCTACGAGCAGTACTTC. Its protein product is CASSLPVCVWWTADSYEQYF.

This clone was found a few times. The rearrangement joins TRBV19 to TRBJ1-2, with 12 bases identical to TRBD1. In germline, CDR1 is LNHDA, CDR2 SQIVND (reference sequence). CDR3 length equals 14 residues. V shed 6 bases, J shed 4 bases, and the junction held 3 bases outside the gene matches. CDR3 bases: TGTGCCAGTAGCCCGGGACAGGGGGCCTATGGCTACACCTTC. Residues: CASSPGQGAYGYTF.

This rearrangement joins TRBV11-1 to TRBJ1-4; TRBD1 matches 7 bases. In germline, CDR1 is SGHAT, CDR2 FQDESV (reference sequence). The CDR3 has 15 amino acids. V was clipped by 2 bases and J by 8 bases; unmatched bases: 8. The CDR3 loop reads CASSLTGTVGEKLFF. In nucleotides, the CDR3 is TGTGCCAGCAGCTTAACCGGGACAGTCGGGGAAAAACTGTTTTTT. The full variable domain, with the rest looked up from reference TRBV11-1 and TRBJ1-4, is EAEVAQSPRYKITEKSQAVAFWCDPISGHATLYWYRQILGQGPELLVQFQDESVVDDSQLPKDRFSAERLKGVDSTLKIQPAELGDSAMYLCASSLTGTVGEKLFFGSGTQLSVL.

The chain has TRBV30 and TRBJ2-7, with 8 bases lining up with TRBD2. The germline CDR1 and CDR2 sequences are GTSNPN and SVGIG (reference sequence). The CDR3 totals 13 residues. Trimming took 5 bases from V and 0 from J; bases not matched to a gene: 3. The CDR3 DNA reads as TGTGCCTGGGAGGCGGGGGGCTCCTACGAGCAGTACTTC. Translated: CAWEAGGSYEQYF. Using reference TRBV30 and TRBJ2-7 for the parts outside the CDR3, the full variable domain is SQTIHQWPATLVQPVGSPLSLECTVEGTSNPNLYWYRQAAGRGLQLLFYSVGIGQISSEVPQNLSASRPQDRQFILSSKKLLLSDSGFYLCAWEAGGSYEQYFGPGTRLTVT.

J is TRBJ1-5 and V is TRBV4-1; D is unresolved. This CDR3 has 13 residues. The germline gives CDR1 MGHRA, CDR2 YSYEKL. Trimming left V 0 bases short and J 0 bases short, with 0 bases between. The CDR3 DNA follows: TGCGCCAGCAGCCAAGATAGCAATCAGCCCCAGCATTTT. This codes for CASSQDSNQPQHF.

The chain recombines TRBV5-1 with TRBJ2-7, with D perhaps matching TRBD1 (7 bases). Looked up from germline, CDR1 is SGHRS and CDR2 is YFSETQ. With 4 bases removed from V and 7 bases from J, the gap between germline ends came to 18 bases. The CDR3 has 14 residues. The CDR3 DNA reads as TGCGCCAGCAGCATCAAGGAGGGGGCGGTGGAGCAGTACTTC. This gives the protein CASSIKEGAVEQYF.

The chain carries TRBV27 and TRBJ1-5; the D gene is possibly TRBD1 (6 bases). Trimming removed 5 bases from V and 5 bases from J, with 13 bases in between. The CDR3 is 14 residues long. Germline V gene lookup returns CDR1 MNHEY and CDR2 SMNVEV (reference sequence). The CDR3 nucleotides read TGTGCCAGCAGTCCTCGGACAGTAGATCAGCCCCAGCATTTT. Translating it yields CASSPRTVDQPQHF.

The J gene is TRBJ2-7, the V gene TRBV7-9; D not certain. This CDR3 spans 11 amino acids. The V gene lost 5 bases and the J gene lost 6 bases, with 8 bases spanning the gap. Germline CDR1 and CDR2: SEHNR and FQNEAQ (reference sequence). The CDR3 is CASSPPLEQYF. The CDR3 DNA sequence: TGTGCCAGCAGCCCCCCCCTCGAGCAGTACTTC. Drawing the rest from reference TRBV7-9 and TRBJ2-7, the complete variable domain is DTGVSQNPRHKITKRGQNVTFRCDPISEHNRLYWYRQTLGQGPEFLTYFQNEAQLEKSRLLSDRFSAERPKGSFSTLEIQRTEQGDSAMYLCASSPPLEQYFGPGTRLTVT.